The sequence of this T cell receptor beta chain was determined in a study of blood T cell repertoires in COVID-19. Study summary: Researchers got acute and convalescent COVID-19 samples from the United States, Italy and Spain. Sources were T cells, B-cell-depleted T cells, or PBMCs; the material itself was cDNA or gDNA.

In the source study's methods: Reference gene primer amplification gave estimated nucleated cell counts. Clones were sequenced by immunoSEQ multiplex PCR, and TCRdb holds only the in-frame ones, with some missing. The D gene and trimming were derived from the DNA, and the V and J assignments and clone size from that table. In the table there are 250,000 to 350,000 clones, about 89% of which are singletons. Sequenced: peripheral blood. This TCR was sampled from a woman in her forties or fifties who had recovered from COVID-19.

This CDR3 reads CASSLGLGYEQYF. The CDR3, as DNA: TGTGCCAGCAGCCTCGGACTAGGGTACGAGCAGTACTTC. This chain uses TRBV7-2 with TRBJ2-7, with 7 bases aligning to TRBD2. The CDR3 contains 13 residues. The V and J ends lost 5 bases and 4 bases, in that order; junction bases with no gene match: 5. Germline CDR1 and CDR2: SGHTA and FQGNSA.